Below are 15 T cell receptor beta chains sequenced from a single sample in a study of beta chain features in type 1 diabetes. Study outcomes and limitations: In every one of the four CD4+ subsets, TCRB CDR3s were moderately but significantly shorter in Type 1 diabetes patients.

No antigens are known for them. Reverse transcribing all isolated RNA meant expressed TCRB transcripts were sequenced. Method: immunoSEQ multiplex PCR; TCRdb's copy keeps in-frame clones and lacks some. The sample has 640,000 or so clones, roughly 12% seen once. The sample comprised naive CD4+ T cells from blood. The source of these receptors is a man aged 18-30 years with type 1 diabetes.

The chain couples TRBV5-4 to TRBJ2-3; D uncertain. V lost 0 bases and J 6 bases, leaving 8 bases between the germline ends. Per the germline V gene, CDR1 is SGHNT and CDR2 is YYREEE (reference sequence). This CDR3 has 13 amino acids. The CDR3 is CASSLDSEDTQYF. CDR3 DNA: TGTGCCAGCAGCTTGGATTCGGAGGATACGCAGTATTTT.

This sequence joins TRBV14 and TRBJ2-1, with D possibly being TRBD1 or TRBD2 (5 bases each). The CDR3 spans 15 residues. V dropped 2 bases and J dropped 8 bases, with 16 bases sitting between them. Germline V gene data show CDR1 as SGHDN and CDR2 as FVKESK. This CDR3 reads CASSQPGPPGDEQFF. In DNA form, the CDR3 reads TGTGCCAGCAGCCAACCGGGACCGCCAGGCGATGAGCAGTTCTTC.

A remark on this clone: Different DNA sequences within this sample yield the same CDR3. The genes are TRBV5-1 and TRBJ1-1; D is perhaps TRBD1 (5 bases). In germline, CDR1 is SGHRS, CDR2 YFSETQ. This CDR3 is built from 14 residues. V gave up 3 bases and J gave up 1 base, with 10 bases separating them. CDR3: CASSSGTENTEAFF. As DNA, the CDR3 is TGCGCCAGCAGCTCCGGGACGGAGAACACTGAAGCTTTCTTT.

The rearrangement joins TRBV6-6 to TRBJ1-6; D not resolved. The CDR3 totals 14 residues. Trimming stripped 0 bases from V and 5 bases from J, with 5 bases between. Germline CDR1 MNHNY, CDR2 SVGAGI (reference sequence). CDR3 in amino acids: CASSYSDHNSPLHF. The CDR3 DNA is TGTGCCAGCAGTTACTCCGATCATAATTCACCCCTCCACTTT.

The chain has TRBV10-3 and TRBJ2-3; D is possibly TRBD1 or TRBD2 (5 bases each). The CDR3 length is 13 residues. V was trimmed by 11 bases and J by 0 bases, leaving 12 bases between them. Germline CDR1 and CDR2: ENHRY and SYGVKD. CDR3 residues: CAHGAASTDTQYF. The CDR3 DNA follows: TGTGCCCACGGGGCAGCTAGCACAGATACGCAGTATTTT.

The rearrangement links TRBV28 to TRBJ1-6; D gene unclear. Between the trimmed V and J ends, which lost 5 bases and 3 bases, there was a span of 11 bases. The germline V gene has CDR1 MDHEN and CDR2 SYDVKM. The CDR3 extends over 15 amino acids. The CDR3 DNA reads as TGTGCCAGCAGTCAAGCCGGGAACTATAATTCACCCCTCCACTTT. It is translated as CASSQAGNYNSPLHF.

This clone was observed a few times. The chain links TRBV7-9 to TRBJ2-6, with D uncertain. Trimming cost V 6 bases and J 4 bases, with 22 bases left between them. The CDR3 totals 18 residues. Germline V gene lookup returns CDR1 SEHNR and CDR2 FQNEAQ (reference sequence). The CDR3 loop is CASSQTAGRSRGANVLTF. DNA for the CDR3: TGTGCCAGCAGTCAGACTGCCGGGCGTTCGAGGGGGGCCAACGTCCTGACTTTC.

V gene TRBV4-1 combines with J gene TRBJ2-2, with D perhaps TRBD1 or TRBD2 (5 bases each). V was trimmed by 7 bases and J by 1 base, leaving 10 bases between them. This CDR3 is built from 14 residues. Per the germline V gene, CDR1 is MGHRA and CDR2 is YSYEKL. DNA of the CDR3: TGCGCCAGCAACCGGGACGGGAACACCGGGGAGCTGTTTTTT. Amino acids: CASNRDGNTGELFF.

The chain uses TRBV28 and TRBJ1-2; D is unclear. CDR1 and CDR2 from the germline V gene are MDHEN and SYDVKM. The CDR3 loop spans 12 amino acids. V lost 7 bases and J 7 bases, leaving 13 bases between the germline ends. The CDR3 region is CASTLRGVGYTF. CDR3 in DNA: TGTGCCAGCACCCTTCGTGGGGTTGGCTACACCTTC.

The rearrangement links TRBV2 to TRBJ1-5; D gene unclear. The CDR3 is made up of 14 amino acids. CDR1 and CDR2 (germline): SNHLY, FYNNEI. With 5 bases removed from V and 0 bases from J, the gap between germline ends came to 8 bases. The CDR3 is CASSLDPSNQPQHF. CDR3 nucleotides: TGTGCCAGCAGTTTGGACCCTAGCAATCAGCCCCAGCATTTT.

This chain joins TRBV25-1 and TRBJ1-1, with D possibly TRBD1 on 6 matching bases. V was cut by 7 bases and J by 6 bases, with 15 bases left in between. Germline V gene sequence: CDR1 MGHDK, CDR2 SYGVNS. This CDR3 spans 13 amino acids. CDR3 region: CASTRTAESEAFF. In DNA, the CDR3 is TGTGCCAGCACTCGGACAGCCGAATCTGAAGCTTTCTTT.

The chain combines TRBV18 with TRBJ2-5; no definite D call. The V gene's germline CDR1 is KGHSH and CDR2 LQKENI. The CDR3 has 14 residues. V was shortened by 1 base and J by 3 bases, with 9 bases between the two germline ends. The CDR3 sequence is CASSPRTDEETQYF. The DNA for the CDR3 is TGTGCCAGCTCACCACGAACGGACGAAGAGACCCAGTACTTC.

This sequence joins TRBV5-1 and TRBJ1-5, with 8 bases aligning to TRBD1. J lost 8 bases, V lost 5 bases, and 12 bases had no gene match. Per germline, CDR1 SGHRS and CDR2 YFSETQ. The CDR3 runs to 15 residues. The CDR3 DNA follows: TGCGCCAGCAGTCCTGTTCCAGGGGGCTTGGAGCCCCAGCATTTT. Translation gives CASSPVPGGLEPQHF.

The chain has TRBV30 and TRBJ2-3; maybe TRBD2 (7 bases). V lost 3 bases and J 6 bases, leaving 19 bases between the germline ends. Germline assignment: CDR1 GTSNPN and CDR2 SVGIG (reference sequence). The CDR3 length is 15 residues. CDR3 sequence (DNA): TGTGCCTGGAGGAGGGGGAGCGGGGACGGGGATACGCAGTATTTT. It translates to CAWRRGSGDGDTQYF.

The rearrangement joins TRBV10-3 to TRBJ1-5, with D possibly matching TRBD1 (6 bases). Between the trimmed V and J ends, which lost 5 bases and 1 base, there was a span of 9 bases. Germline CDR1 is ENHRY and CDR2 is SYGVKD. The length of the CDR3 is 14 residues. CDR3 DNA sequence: TGTGCCATCAGTCTCACAGGGAGCAATCAGCCCCAGCATTTT. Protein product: CAISLTGSNQPQHF.